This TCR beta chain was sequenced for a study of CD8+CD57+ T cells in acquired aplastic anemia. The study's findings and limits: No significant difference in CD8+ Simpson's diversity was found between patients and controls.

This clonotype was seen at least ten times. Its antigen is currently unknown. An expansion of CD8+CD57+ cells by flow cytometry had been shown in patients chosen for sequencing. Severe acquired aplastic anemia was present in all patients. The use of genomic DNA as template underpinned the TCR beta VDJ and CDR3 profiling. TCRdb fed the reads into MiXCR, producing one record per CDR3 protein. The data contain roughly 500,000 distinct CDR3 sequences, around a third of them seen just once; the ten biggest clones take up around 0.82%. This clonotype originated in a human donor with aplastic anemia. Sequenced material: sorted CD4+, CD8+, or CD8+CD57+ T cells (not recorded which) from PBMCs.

The CDR3 reads CASSHRTIQETQYF. The DNA of the CDR3 is TGTGCCAGTAGTCACAGGACTATCCAAGAGACCCAGTACTTC. This rearrangement joins TRBV19 to TRBJ2-5; tentatively, D is TRBD2 (6 bases). Germline V gene lookup returns CDR1 LNHDA and CDR2 SQIVND (reference sequence). Deletions cut 5 bases from V and 1 base from J, with 11 bases between. The CDR3 spans 14 residues.